A selection of T cell receptor beta chains follows, all from one sample in a study of blood T cells in healthy people across ages. One entry per CDR3 protein, called by TCRdb with MiXCR from the 5' RACE reads. The sample has about 640,000 distinct CDR3 sequences; roughly 53% are singletons. Sequenced sample: blood. The origin of the receptors is a man aged 55 to 70 in good health. CDR3s include the opening cysteine and the closing phenylalanine or tryptophan. D genes are given only for firm matches. Size is omitted from some rows. Given values are once, few, many or a class for expanded clones.

j_call: TRBJ1-4; cdr3_length: 14; clone_size: few; v_call: TRBV28; d_call: -; cdr3_aa: CASMGGATNEKLFF; cdr3_nt: TGTGCCAGCATGGGGGGCGCAACTAATGAAAAACTGTTTTTT
j_call: TRBJ2-3; cdr3_length: 14; clone_size: -; v_call: TRBV4-1; d_call: -; cdr3_aa: CASSPAGVPDTQYF; cdr3_nt: TGCGCCAGCAGCCCCGCCGGAGTGCCAGATACGCAGTATTTT
j_call: TRBJ2-1; cdr3_length: 16; clone_size: -; v_call: TRBV14; d_call: TRBD1; cdr3_aa: CASSPRTGETYNEQFF; cdr3_nt: TGTGCCAGCAGCCCCAGGACAGGGGAAACCTACAATGAGCAGTTCTTC
j_call: TRBJ2-7; cdr3_length: 12; clone_size: -; v_call: TRBV12-3/TRBV12-4; d_call: TRBD2; cdr3_aa: CASTLLAGEQYF; cdr3_nt: TGTGCCAGCACCCTACTAGCGGGCGAGCAGTACTTC
j_call: TRBJ2-7; cdr3_length: 13; clone_size: -; v_call: TRBV3-1; d_call: -; cdr3_aa: CASSQDPGYEQYF; cdr3_nt: TGTGCCAGCAGCCAAGATCCAGGTTACGAGCAGTACTTC
j_call: TRBJ2-1; cdr3_length: 16; clone_size: few; v_call: TRBV5-1; d_call: TRBD1; cdr3_aa: CASSHPVARLGTDLFF; cdr3_nt: TGCGCCAGCAGCCATCCCGTCGCACGACTGGGGACAGACTTGTTCTTC
j_call: TRBJ2-5; cdr3_length: 16; clone_size: -; v_call: TRBV6-1; d_call: -; cdr3_aa: CASSEWSTSGRETQYF; cdr3_nt: TGTGCCAGCAGTGAATGGTCGACCTCCGGCCGGGAGACCCAGTACTTC
j_call: TRBJ2-5; cdr3_length: 14; clone_size: -; v_call: TRBV7-7; d_call: TRBD1; cdr3_aa: CASSPRDSNREQYF; cdr3_nt: TGTGCCAGCAGCCCCCGGGACAGCAATAGGGAGCAGTACTTC
j_call: TRBJ2-3; cdr3_length: 13; clone_size: -; v_call: TRBV12-3/TRBV12-4; d_call: -; cdr3_aa: CASSLARPDTQYF; cdr3_nt: TGTGCCAGCAGTTTGGCCCGACCAGATACGCAGTATTTT
j_call: TRBJ2-7; cdr3_length: 14; clone_size: few; v_call: TRBV6-5; d_call: TRBD1; cdr3_aa: CASSSGGQGYEQYF; cdr3_nt: TGTGCCAGCAGTTCGGGGGGACAGGGGTACGAGCAGTACTTC
j_call: TRBJ1-2; cdr3_length: 15; clone_size: -; v_call: TRBV6-6; d_call: TRBD1; cdr3_aa: CASSVPGQGDYGYTF; cdr3_nt: TGTGCCAGCAGTGTTCCGGGACAGGGTGACTATGGCTACACCTTC
j_call: TRBJ1-1; cdr3_length: 11; clone_size: -; v_call: TRBV10-2; d_call: -; cdr3_aa: CASSDSNEAFF; cdr3_nt: TGCGCCAGCAGTGACAGCAATGAAGCTTTCTTT
j_call: TRBJ1-4; cdr3_length: 14; clone_size: once; v_call: TRBV29-1; d_call: TRBD1; cdr3_aa: CSALGQESNEKLFF; cdr3_nt: TGCAGCGCCCTGGGACAGGAAAGTAACGAAAAACTGTTTTTT
j_call: TRBJ2-5; cdr3_length: 13; clone_size: -; v_call: TRBV14; d_call: -; cdr3_aa: CASSRTNSGTQYF; cdr3_nt: TGTGCCAGCAGCCGGACCAATTCAGGGACCCAGTACTTC
j_call: TRBJ2-3; cdr3_length: 11; clone_size: -; v_call: TRBV20-1; d_call: -; cdr3_aa: CSASNPDTQYF; cdr3_nt: TGCAGTGCTAGTAACCCAGATACGCAGTATTTT
j_call: TRBJ2-7; cdr3_length: 15; clone_size: -; v_call: TRBV6-5; d_call: TRBD1; cdr3_aa: CASSVARDRNYEQYF; cdr3_nt: TGTGCCAGCAGCGTGGCCCGGGACAGAAACTACGAGCAGTACTTC